The 18 T cell receptor beta chains listed next were all sequenced from one sample in a study of blood T cells in healthy people across ages. A J-beta primer mix and a sample-barcoded 5' primer were used in a second PCR of roughly 7 to 12 cycles. One entry per CDR3 protein results from TCRdb running MiXCR on the 5' RACE reads. The table lists approximately 1.5 million distinct CDR3 sequences, 35% to 45% of them singletons, with approximately 4.1% in the top ten. Sample: blood. The source is a woman aged 18-29 years in good health.

This clonotype has more than one count but fewer than ten. The rearrangement joins TRBV27 to TRBJ2-1, with D unclear. Trimming removed 0 bases at V and 9 bases at J, with 15 bases between. Germline CDR1 is MNHEY and CDR2 is SMNVEV (reference sequence). CDR3 length: 15 amino acids. The CDR3 coding sequence is TGTGCCAGCAGTTTATCCACAGTAAGCCGCCCTGAGCAGTTCTTC. Translated: CASSLSTVSRPEQFF.

The chain recombines TRBV20-1 with TRBJ1-2; 7 nucleotides line up with TRBD1. This CDR3 comprises 15 residues. Germline V gene sequence: CDR1 DFQATT, CDR2 SNEGSKA (reference sequence). V lost 5 bases and J lost 2; bases outside the gene matches: 11. The CDR3 DNA follows: TGCAGTGCTGGGGGGGGACAGTTTAAAAACTATGGCTACACCTTC. This gives the protein CSAGGGQFKNYGYTF.

The CDR3 nucleotides are TGCGCCAGCAGCCAAGTGAAGGAGTGGGCGTACAACAATGAGCAGTTCTTC. Its translation is CASSQVKEWAYNNEQFF. The rearrangement links TRBV4-3 to TRBJ2-1; D is uncertain. The V end was cut by 1 base, the J end by 5 bases, with 18 bases between. Germline values: CDR1 LGHNA, CDR2 YSLEER. The CDR3 extends over 17 amino acids.

The chain uses TRBV20-1 and TRBJ2-1; D is ambiguous. V dropped 0 bases and J dropped 3 bases, with 6 bases sitting between them. The CDR3 extends over 13 amino acids. Germline assignment: CDR1 DFQATT and CDR2 SNEGSKA (reference sequence). The CDR3 DNA reads as TGCAGTGCTAGAGATCCCCACTACAATGAGCAGTTCTTC. Translation: CSARDPHYNEQFF.

In its sample, this clonotype was seen once. One end of the junction is discordant with germline, which a read error may explain. The V gene is TRBV29-1, the J gene TRBJ1-5; tentatively, D is TRBD1 (5 bases). CDR3 length equals 13 residues. Germline V gene data show CDR1 as SQVTM and CDR2 as ANQGSEA. This chain's CDR3 is CSVDEGSNQPHHF. The CDR3 DNA sequence: TGCAGCGTTGACGAGGGGAGCAATCAGCCCCATCATTTT.

V and J are TRBV27 and TRBJ2-7; D is possibly TRBD1 or TRBD2 (6 bases each). Germline V CDR1 and CDR2: MNHEY, SMNVEV (reference sequence). This CDR3 is built from 14 residues. Trimming removed 6 bases at V and 6 bases at J, with 18 bases between. The CDR3 here is CASSYAGQASEQYF. The CDR3 DNA is TGTGCCAGCAGCTACGCGGGACAAGCCTCCGAGCAGTACTTC.

V usage is TRBV6-1 and J usage is TRBJ1-2, with TRBD1 as a possible D gene (5 bases). CDR1 is MNHNS, CDR2 SASEGT, per germline. V was shortened by 6 bases and J by 4 bases, with 18 bases between the two germline ends. The CDR3 covers 15 residues. CDR3 in amino acids: CASSERTGQTYGYTF. CDR3 DNA: TGTGCCAGCAGCGAGAGGACGGGGCAGACCTATGGCTACACCTTC.

The chain couples TRBV25-1 to TRBJ2-5, with a weak D call TRBD2 (6 bases). Per the germline V gene, CDR1 is MGHDK and CDR2 is SYGVNS. With 4 bases removed from V and 11 bases from J, the gap between germline ends came to 23 bases. This CDR3 has 15 amino acids. The CDR3 DNA follows: TGTGCCAGCAGTGGTGGAGGGATCGAAGGCAATGAGCAGTACTTC. Residues: CASSGGGIEGNEQYF.

This clonotype was observed a few times. The rearrangement joins TRBV20-1 to TRBJ2-5; 11 nucleotides match TRBD2. This CDR3 contains 16 residues. Per the germline V gene, CDR1 is DFQATT and CDR2 is SNEGSKA (reference sequence). The ends lost 0 bases at V and 11 bases at J; junction bases unmatched: 14. The CDR3 reads CSARDPSGRTTREQYF. In nucleotides, the CDR3 is TGCAGTGCTAGAGATCCTAGCGGGAGGACGACTAGAGAGCAGTACTTC.

J is TRBJ2-5 and V is TRBV7-9; maybe TRBD1 (6 bases). The V and J ends lost 4 bases and 2 bases respectively, with 17 bases between them. This CDR3 comprises 16 residues. CDR1 SEHNR and CDR2 FQNEAQ come from the germline V gene (reference sequence). This CDR3 reads CASSSSGTSPQETQYF. CDR3 nucleotides: TGTGCCAGCAGCTCGTCCGGGACAAGTCCACAAGAGACCCAGTACTTC.

This clonotype was picked up a small number of times. V gene TRBV12-3 or TRBV12-4 combines with J gene TRBJ2-5, with no clear D. CDR3 length: 14 amino acids. Trimming cost V 8 bases and J 11 bases, with 24 bases left between them. The CDR3 DNA reads TGTGCCAGCTGCGTGGCAGGTGGCTCCAATGAGCAGTACTTC. Amino acids: CASCVAGGSNEQYF.

At least ten counts were recorded for this clonotype. At one end, the junction sequence differs from germline, possibly due to a read error. V usage is TRBV20-1 and J usage is TRBJ1-6, with 11 bases fitting TRBD1. Germline values: CDR1 DFQATT, CDR2 SNEGSKA (reference sequence). The CDR3 length is 14 residues. The CDR3 loop reads CSARGTGGNSPLHF. The CDR3 DNA reads as TGCAGTGCAAGAGGGACAGGGGGGAATTCACCCCTCCACTTT.

This clonotype was recorded a few times. The V and J genes are TRBV20-1 and TRBJ2-1; D call uncertain. Germline CDR1 is DFQATT and CDR2 is SNEGSKA (reference sequence). V was clipped by 0 bases and J by 6 bases, with 3 bases between them. The CDR3 totals 11 residues. The CDR3 protein is CSARDGNEQFF. CDR3 DNA sequence: TGCAGTGCTAGAGATGGCAATGAGCAGTTCTTC.

For the CDR3, the DNA is TGCAGCGTTCTGGGGTACCAAGAGACCCAGTACTTC. Its protein product is CSVLGYQETQYF. The J gene is TRBJ2-5, the V gene TRBV29-1; D call uncertain. This CDR3 spans 12 amino acids. The V and J ends lost 5 bases and 0 bases respectively, with 7 bases between them. CDR1 is SQVTM, CDR2 ANQGSEA, per germline.

The rearrangement uses TRBV12-5 and TRBJ1-1; D not certain. Deletions cut 6 bases from V and 10 bases from J, with 12 bases between. CDR1 LGHNT and CDR2 FRNRAP come from the germline V gene. The CDR3 sequence is 11 residues long. This chain's CDR3 is CASGLRVGAFF. DNA for the CDR3: TGTGCTAGTGGCCTTAGGGTTGGAGCTTTCTTT. Filled out from reference TRBV12-5 and TRBJ1-1, the complete variable domain reads DARVTQTPRHKVTEMGQEVTMRCQPILGHNTVFWYRQTMMQGLELLAYFRNRAPLDDSGMPKDRFSAEMPDATLATLKIQPSEPRDSAVYFCASGLRVGAFFGQGTRLTVV.

This rearrangement joins TRBV28 to TRBJ2-7; D is ambiguous. Trimming took 1 base from V and 0 from J, leaving 7 bases between them. CDR1 is MDHEN and CDR2 is SYDVKM in the germline V gene. The CDR3 has 14 residues. The CDR3 coding sequence is TGTGCCAGCAGTTTATCCCTGAGCTCCTACGAGCAGTACTTC. Its protein is CASSLSLSSYEQYF. Combining the CDR3 with reference TRBV28 and TRBJ2-7 gives the whole variable domain DVKVTQSSRYLVKRTGEKVFLECVQDMDHENMFWYRQDPGLGLRLIYFSYDVKMKEKGDIPEGYSVSREKKERFSLILESASTNQTSMYLCASSLSLSSYEQYFGPGTRLTVT.

This clonotype has only a few counts. J is TRBJ2-5 and V is TRBV6-5; D possibly corresponds to TRBD2 (6 bases). The CDR3 runs to 15 residues. Trimming pared 2 bases from V and 2 bases from J, leaving 12 bases between. Germline V lookup: CDR1 MNHEY, CDR2 SVGAGI. In DNA, the CDR3 is TGTGCCAGCAGTTACGGCGGGGTCGCGCAAGAGACCCAGTACTTC. It codes for CASSYGGVAQETQYF.

V usage is TRBV5-1 and J usage is TRBJ1-2; D unresolved. CDR1 and CDR2 (germline): SGHRS, YFSETQ. This CDR3 spans 15 amino acids. Trimming shortened V by 1 base and J by 2 bases, and 12 bases separated the two germline ends. For the CDR3, the DNA is TGCGCCAGCAGCTTGACCAATGGAGAGAACTATGGCTACACCTTC. Translated, it gives CASSLTNGENYGYTF.